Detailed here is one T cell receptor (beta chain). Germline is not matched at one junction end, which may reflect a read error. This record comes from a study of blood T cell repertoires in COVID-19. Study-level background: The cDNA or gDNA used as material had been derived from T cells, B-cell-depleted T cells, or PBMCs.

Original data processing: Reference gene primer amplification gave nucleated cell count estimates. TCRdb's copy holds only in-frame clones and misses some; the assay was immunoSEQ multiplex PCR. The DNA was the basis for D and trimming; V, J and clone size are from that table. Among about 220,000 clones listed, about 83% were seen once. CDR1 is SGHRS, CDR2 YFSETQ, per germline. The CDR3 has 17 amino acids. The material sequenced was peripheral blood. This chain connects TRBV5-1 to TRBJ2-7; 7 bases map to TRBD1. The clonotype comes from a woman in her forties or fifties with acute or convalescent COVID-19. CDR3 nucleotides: TGCGCCAGCAGTTGGGGAAATGTACAGGGGAGCTCCTTCGAGCAGTACTTC. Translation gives CASSWGNVQGSSFEQYF.